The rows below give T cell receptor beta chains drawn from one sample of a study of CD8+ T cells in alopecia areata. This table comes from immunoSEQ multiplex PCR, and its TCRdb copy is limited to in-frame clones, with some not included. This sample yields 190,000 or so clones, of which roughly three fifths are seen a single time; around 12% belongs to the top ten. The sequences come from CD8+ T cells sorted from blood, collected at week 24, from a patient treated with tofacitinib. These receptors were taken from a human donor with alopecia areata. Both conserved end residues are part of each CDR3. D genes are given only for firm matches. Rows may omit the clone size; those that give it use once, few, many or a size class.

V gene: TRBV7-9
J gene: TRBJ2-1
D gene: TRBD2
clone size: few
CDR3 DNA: TGTGCCAGCAGCTCCGGGACTAGCGGCTACAATGAGCAGTTCTTC
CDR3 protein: CASSSGTSGYNEQFF

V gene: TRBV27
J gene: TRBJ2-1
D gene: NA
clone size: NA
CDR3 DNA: TGTGCCAGCAGCCCTCGAGGGGGGGGCAAGTGGGAGCAGTTCTTC
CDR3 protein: CASSPRGGGKWEQFF

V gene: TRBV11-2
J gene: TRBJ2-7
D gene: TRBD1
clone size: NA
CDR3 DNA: TGTGCCAGCAGCTTAGTTGGGACAGGGATTGAGCAGTACTTC
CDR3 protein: CASSLVGTGIEQYF

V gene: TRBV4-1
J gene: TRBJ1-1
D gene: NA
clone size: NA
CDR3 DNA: TGCGCCAGCAGCTCAATAACAGGGTTTGCTGAAGCTTTCTTT
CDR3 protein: CASSSITGFAEAFF

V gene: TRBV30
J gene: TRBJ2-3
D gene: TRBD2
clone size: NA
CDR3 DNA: TGTGCCTGGAGTGCGGGAACTAGCGGGGCCCTAGATACGCAGTATTTT
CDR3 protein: CAWSAGTSGALDTQYF

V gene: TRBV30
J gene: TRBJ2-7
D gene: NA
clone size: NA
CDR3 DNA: TGTGCCTGGAGCCGGGACGTACCCTACGAGCAGTACTTC
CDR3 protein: CAWSRDVPYEQYF

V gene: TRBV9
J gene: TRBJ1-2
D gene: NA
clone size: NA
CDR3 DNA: TGTGCCAGCAGCGTGCCGGACACCAACTATGGCTACACCTTC
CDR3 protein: CASSVPDTNYGYTF

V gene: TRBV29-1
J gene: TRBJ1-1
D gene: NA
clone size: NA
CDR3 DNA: TGCAGCGGTATGGAGGGTATGAACACTGAAGCTTTCTTT
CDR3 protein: CSGMEGMNTEAFF

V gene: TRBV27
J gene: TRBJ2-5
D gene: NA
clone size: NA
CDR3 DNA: TGTGCCAGCATGAACCCTGAGGGGACCCAGTACTTC
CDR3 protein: CASMNPEGTQYF

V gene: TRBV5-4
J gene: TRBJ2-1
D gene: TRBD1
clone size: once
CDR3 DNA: TGTGCCAGCAGCCGACAGACAGGGCTCGTCTACAATGAGCAGTTCTTC
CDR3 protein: CASSRQTGLVYNEQFF

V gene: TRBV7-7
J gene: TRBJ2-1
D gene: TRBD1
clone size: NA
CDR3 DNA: TGTGCTAGCAGCAGGGGGACAGGGGGCGTTGCAGGCAATGAGCAGTTCTTC
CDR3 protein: CASSRGTGGVAGNEQFF

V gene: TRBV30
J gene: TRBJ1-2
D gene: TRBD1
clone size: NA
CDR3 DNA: TGTGCCTGGAGTCGAATCTTACAGGGGGGCGGGTATGGCTACACCTTC
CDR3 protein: CAWSRILQGGGYGYTF

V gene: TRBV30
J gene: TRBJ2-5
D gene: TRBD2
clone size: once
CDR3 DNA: TGTGCCTGGAGTGGGCTAGCGGGGTTTGAGACCCAGTACTTC
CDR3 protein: CAWSGLAGFETQYF

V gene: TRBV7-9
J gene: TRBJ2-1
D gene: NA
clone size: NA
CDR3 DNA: TGTGCCAGCAGCCCCCGAACAGGGTACAATGAGCAGTTCTTC
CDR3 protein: CASSPRTGYNEQFF

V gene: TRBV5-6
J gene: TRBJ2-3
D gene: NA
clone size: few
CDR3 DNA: TGTGCCAGCGGCGGGGGCCACACAGATACGCAGTATTTT
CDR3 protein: CASGGGHTDTQYF

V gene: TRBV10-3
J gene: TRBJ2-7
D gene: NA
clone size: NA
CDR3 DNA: TGTGCCATCGGCAGGGACGAGCAGTACTTC
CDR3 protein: CAIGRDEQYF

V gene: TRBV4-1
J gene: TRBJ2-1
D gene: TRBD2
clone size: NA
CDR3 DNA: TGCGCCAGCAGCCCAAGACTAGCTCTAAATGAGCAGTTCTTC
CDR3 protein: CASSPRLALNEQFF

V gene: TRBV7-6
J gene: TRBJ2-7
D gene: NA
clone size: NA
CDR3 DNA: TGTGCCAGCAGCTTAGGGGAAATCAATCTACCCTACGAGCAGTACTTC
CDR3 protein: CASSLGEINLPYEQYF

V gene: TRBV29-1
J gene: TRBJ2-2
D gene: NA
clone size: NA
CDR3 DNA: TGCAGCGTTGCAGGGTTCGGGGAGCTGTTTTTT
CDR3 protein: CSVAGFGELFF

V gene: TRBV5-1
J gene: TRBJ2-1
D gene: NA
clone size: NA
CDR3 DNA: TGCGCCAGCAGCTTGGCCTTGTTGGGGTTTGACTACAATGAGCAGTTCTTC
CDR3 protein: CASSLALLGFDYNEQFF

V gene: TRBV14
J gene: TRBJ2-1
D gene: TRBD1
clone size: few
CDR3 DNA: TGTGCCAGCAGCCCTACGGCGGGACAGGGGATTGATGAGCAGTTCTTC
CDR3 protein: CASSPTAGQGIDEQFF

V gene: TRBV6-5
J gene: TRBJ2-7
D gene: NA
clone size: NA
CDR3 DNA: TGTGCCAGCAGTATTACCTGGACAATCCCCTACGAGCAGTACTTC
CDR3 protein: CASSITWTIPYEQYF

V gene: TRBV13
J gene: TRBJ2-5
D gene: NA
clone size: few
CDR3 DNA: TGTGCCAGCAGCTTAGCGGCTCAACAAGAGACCCAGTACTTC
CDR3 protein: CASSLAAQQETQYF

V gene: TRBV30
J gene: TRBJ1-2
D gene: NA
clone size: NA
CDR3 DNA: TGTGCCTGGAGATACCGGGGAGGCTACACCTTC
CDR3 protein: CAWRYRGGYTF

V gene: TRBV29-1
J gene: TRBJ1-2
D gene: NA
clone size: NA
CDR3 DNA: TGCAGCGTTCCATCCCGGACAAGCGGCTACACCTTC
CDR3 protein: CSVPSRTSGYTF

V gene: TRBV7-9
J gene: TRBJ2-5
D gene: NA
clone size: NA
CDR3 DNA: TGTGCCAGCAGCGCGTACATCAGTCGGGAGACCCAGTACTTC
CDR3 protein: CASSAYISRETQYF

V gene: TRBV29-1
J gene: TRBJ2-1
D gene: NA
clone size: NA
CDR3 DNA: TGCAGCGTTGAAGGAAAACAGGAGAGCTCCTACAATGAGCAGTTCTTC
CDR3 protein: CSVEGKQESSYNEQFF

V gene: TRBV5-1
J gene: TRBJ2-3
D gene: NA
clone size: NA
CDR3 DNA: TGCGCCAGCAGCTCCCGGGACCATACGCAGTATTTT
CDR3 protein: CASSSRDHTQYF

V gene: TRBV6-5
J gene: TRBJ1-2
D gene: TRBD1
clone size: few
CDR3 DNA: TGTGCCAGCAAAACCGACAGGGGTGGCTACACCTTC
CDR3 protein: CASKTDRGGYTF

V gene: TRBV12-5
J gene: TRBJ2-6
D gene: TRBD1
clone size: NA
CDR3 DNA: TGTGCTAGTGGGAAGGGGGCTGCGTCGGGCGTCCTGACTTTC
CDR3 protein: CASGKGAASGVLTF

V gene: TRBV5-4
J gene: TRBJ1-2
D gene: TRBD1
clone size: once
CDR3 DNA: TGTGCCAGCAGCTTGACAGGGGCTAACTATGGCTACACCTTC
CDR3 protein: CASSLTGANYGYTF

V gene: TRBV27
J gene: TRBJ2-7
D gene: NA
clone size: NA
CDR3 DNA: TGTGCCAGCAGTTTGGGGGACGGGGCCTACGAGCAGTACTTC
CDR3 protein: CASSLGDGAYEQYF

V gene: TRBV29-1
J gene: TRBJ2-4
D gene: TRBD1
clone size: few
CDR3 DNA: TGCAGCGTTGAAGACAGGGGGCAAAACATTCAGTACTTC
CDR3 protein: CSVEDRGQNIQYF

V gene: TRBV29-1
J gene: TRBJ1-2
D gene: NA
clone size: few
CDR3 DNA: TGCAGCGTTGTGGTCCCTAACTATGGCTACACCTTC
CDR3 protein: CSVVVPNYGYTF

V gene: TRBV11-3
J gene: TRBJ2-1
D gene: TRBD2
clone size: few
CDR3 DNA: TGTGCCAGCAGCGTGGGACTAGCGGGGGGTTTCTCCTACAATGAGCAGTTCTTC
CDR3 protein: CASSVGLAGGFSYNEQFF

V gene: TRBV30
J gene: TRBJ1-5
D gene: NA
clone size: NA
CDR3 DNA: TGTGCCTGGAGTGTCGCTAAGGCGGGATATAGCAATCAGCCCCAGCATTTT
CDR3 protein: CAWSVAKAGYSNQPQHF

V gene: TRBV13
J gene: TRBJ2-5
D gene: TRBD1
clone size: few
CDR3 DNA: TGTGCCAGCAGCCCCCGGACAGGGTATGGGGAAGAGACCCAGTACTTC
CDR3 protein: CASSPRTGYGEETQYF

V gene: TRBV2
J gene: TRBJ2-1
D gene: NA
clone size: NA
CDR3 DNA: TGTGCCAGCAGTGAAGTTGGGGGGATCACCTACAATGAGCAGTTCTTC
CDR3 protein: CASSEVGGITYNEQFF

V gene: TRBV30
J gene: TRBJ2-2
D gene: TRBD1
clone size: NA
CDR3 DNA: TGTGCCTGCCCAATCGACAGGGCCGACCTACCGAACACCGGGGAGCTGTTTTTT
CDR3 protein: CACPIDRADLPNTGELFF

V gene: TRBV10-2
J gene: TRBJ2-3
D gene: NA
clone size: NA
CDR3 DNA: TGCGCCAGCAGTGGTCTAGCAACAGGAGATACGCAGTATTTT
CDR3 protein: CASSGLATGDTQYF

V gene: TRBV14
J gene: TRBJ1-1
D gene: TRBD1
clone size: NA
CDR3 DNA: TGTGCCAGCAGCCAAGAGGGGACAGTGAACACTGAAGCTTTCTTT
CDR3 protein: CASSQEGTVNTEAFF

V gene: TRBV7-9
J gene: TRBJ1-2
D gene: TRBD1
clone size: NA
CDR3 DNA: TGTGCCAGCAGCTTACCCGGGACAGACTATGGCTACACCTTC
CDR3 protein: CASSLPGTDYGYTF

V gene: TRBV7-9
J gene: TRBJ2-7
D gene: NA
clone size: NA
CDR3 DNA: TGTGCCAGCACCAAGGAGGGCTACGAGCAGTACTTC
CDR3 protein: CASTKEGYEQYF

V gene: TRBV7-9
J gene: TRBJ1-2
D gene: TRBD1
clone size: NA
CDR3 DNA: TGTGCCAGCAGCCGGGACAGGGAAAACTATGGCTACACCTTC
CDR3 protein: CASSRDRENYGYTF

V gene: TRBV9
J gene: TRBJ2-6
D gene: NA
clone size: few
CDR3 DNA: TGTGCCAGCAGCGTAGGAGGGGGTGGTTCTGGGGCCAACGTCCTGACTTTC
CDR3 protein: CASSVGGGGSGANVLTF

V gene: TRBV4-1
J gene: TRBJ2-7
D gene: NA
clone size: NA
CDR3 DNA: TGCGCCAGCAGCCAAGGAATAGGGGGCTACGAGCAGTACTTC
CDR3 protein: CASSQGIGGYEQYF

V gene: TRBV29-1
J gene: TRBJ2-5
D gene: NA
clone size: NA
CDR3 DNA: TGCAGCGTTGAAGATCGCAGCCAAGAGACCCAGTACTTC
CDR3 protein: CSVEDRSQETQYF

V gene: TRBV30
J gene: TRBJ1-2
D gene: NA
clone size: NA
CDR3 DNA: TGTGCCTGTTGGTCGGGTACCCTCTATGGCTACACCTTC
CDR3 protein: CACWSGTLYGYTF